This T cell receptor beta chain came from a study of beta chain features in type 1 diabetes. General study findings and limits: Among type 1 diabetes patients, VDJ junctions had fewer insertions and more deletions. Shorter TCRB CDR3s, moderately but significantly so, marked every one of the four CD4+ subsets in Type 1 diabetes patients. A greater similarity of naive, central memory and Treg TCRB repertoires was seen among patients than among healthy donors.

V lost 1 base to trimming and J lost 7 bases, with 11 bases between them. Germline CDR1 is SGDLS and CDR2 is YYNGEE. CDR3 length: 13 amino acids. Expressed TCRB transcripts were sequenced after all isolated RNA was converted to cDNA. Method: immunoSEQ multiplex PCR; TCRdb's copy keeps in-frame clones and lacks some. The top ten hold about 0.045% of the sample, which has 300,000 to 450,000 clones, roughly a fifth seen once. This clone was picked up a small number of times. Its antigen is unidentified. The sequencing sample was made of naive CD4+ T cells from blood. The TCR was taken from a woman under 30 in good health. The chain is built from TRBV9 and TRBJ2-5; no definite D call. For the CDR3, the DNA is TGTGCCAGCAGCGTACTACCTGAGGCGACCCAGTACTTC. Its protein product is CASSVLPEATQYF.